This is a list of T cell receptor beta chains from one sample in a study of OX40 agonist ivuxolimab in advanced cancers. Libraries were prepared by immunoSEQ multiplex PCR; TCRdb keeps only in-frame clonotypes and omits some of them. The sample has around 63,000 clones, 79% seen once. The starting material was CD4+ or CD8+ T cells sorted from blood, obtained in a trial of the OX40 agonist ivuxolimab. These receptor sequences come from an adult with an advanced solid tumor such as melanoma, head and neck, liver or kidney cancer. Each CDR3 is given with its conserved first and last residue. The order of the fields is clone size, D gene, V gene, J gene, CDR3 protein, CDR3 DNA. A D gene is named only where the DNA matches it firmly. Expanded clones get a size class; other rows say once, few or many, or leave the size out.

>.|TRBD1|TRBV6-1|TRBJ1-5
CASRGQGLNQPQHF
TGTGCCAGCCGCGGACAGGGGCTCAATCAGCCCCAGCATTTT
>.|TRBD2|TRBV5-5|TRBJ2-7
CASSLLAGASYEQYF
TGTGCCAGCAGCTTGCTAGCGGGGGCCTCCTACGAGCAGTACTTC
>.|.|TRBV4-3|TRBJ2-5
CASSQDSSGLETQYF
TGCGCCAGCAGCCAAGATAGTTCGGGGCTCGAGACCCAGTACTTC
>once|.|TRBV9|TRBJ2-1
CASSPEGGDYNEQFF
TGTGCCAGCAGCCCGGAGGGGGGGGACTACAATGAGCAGTTCTTC
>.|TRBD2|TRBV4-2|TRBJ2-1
CASSHTSGGADEQFF
TGTGCCAGCAGCCATACTAGCGGGGGGGCGGATGAGCAGTTCTTC
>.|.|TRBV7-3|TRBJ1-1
CASSLMVTTEAFF
TGTGCCAGCAGCTTAATGGTAACTACTGAAGCTTTCTTT
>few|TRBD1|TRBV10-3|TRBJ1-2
CAIRDRVEGNYGYTF
TGTGCCATCAGGGACAGGGTCGAGGGCAACTATGGCTACACCTTC
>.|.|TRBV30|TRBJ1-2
CAWSMTANYGHTF
TGTGCCTGGAGTATGACAGCTAACTATGGCCACACCTTC
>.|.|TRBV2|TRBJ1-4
CASRGTPAREKLFF
TGTGCCAGCAGGGGGACTCCGGCACGTGAAAAACTGTTTTTT
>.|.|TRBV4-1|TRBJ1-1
CASSQGEAEAFF
TGTGCCAGCAGCCAGGGCGAGGCCGAAGCTTTCTTT
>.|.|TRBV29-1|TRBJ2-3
CSHQPVTDTQYF
TGCAGCCACCAACCCGTCACAGATACGCAGTATTTT
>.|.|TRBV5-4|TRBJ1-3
CASSPGGGYSGNTIYF
TGTGCCAGCAGCCCGGGGGGGGGCTACTCTGGAAACACCATATATTTT
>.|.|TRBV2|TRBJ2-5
CASSSSAGPWMTQYF
TGTGCCAGCAGCTCTAGCGCCGGGCCCTGGATGACCCAGTACTTC
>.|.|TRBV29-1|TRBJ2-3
CSVEPGSGVGTQYF
TGCAGCGTTGAGCCTGGGTCCGGCGTGGGTACGCAGTATTTT
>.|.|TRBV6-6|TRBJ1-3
CASSALSSGNTIYF
TGTGCCAGCAGTGCTCTTAGCTCTGGAAACACCATATATTTT
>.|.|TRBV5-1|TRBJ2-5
CASSLTLLAARGETQYF
TGCGCCAGCAGCTTGACCCTCCTAGCAGCGAGAGGAGAGACCCAGTACTTC
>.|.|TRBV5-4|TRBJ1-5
CASSLAGGKQPQHF
TGTGCCAGCAGCCTCGCGGGGGGCAAGCAGCCCCAGCATTTT
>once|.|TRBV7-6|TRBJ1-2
CASSSPPAYNGYTF
TGTGCCAGCAGCTCCCCCCCAGCGTATAATGGCTACACCTTC
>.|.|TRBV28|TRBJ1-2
CASSDRFYGYTF
TGTGCCAGCAGTGACAGGTTCTATGGCTACACCTTC
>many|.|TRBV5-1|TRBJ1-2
CASSLGINYGYTF
TGCGCCAGCAGCTTGGGAATTAACTATGGCTACACCTTC
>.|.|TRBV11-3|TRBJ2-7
CAGSPSGDYEQYF
TGTGCCGGCAGCCCATCAGGAGACTACGAGCAGTACTTC
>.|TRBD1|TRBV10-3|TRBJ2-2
CAISEGQGNTGELFF
TGTGCCATCAGTGAGGGACAGGGGAACACCGGGGAGCTGTTTTTT
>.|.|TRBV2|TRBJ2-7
CASSAGTQEGSSYEQYF
TGTGCCAGCAGTGCAGGGACACAGGAGGGGAGCTCCTACGAGCAGTACTTC
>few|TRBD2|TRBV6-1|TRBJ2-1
CASSDFTSGRNYNEQFF
TGTGCCAGCAGTGATTTCACTAGCGGGAGGAACTACAATGAGCAGTTCTTC
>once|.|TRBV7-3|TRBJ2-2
CASSLRTSTGELFF
TGTGCCAGCAGCTTAAGGACTTCCACCGGGGAGCTGTTTTTT
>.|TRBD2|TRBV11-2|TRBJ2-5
CASSPGLGGVETQYF
TGTGCCAGCAGCCCTGGACTAGGAGGGGTGGAGACCCAGTACTTC
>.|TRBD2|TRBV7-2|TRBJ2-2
CASSLAGGLYTGELFF
TGTGCCAGCAGCTTAGCGGGAGGGCTTTACACCGGGGAGCTGTTTTTT
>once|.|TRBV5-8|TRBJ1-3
CASSLDGSGNTIYF
TGTGCCAGCAGCTTGGATGGCTCTGGAAACACCATATATTTT
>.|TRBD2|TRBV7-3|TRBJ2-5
CASSQVGAGGGARETQYF
TGTGCCAGCAGCCAAGTGGGTGCTGGCGGGGGGGCCAGGGAGACCCAGTACTTC